The 20 T cell receptor beta chains below were found in one sample sequenced in a study of cytomegalovirus exposure and HLA in healthy donors. Amplification used 60 Vbeta primers and 13 Jbeta primers. The protocol was immunoSEQ multiplex PCR, while the TCRdb copy is restricted to in-frame clones and leaves out a portion. The data contain around 100,000 clones, 70% to 85% of them singletons. Sequencing was done on a sample of PBMCs. The receptors derive from a woman between 18 and 29 years old in good health and CMV-seronegative.

The chain is built from TRBV11-3 and TRBJ2-1, with 9 bases matching TRBD2. The CDR3 length is 15 residues. Unmatched junction bases numbered 5, after V lost 1 base and J lost 7 bases. CDR1 is SGHNT and CDR2 is YENEEA in the germline V gene. The CDR3 is CASSLGGGRANEQFF. The CDR3 DNA reads TGTGCCAGCAGCTTAGGGGGCGGGAGGGCGAATGAGCAGTTCTTC.

The chain employs TRBV11-3 and TRBJ1-1; a possible D gene is TRBD1 (5 bases). V was trimmed by 1 base and J by 5 bases, leaving 11 bases between them. Germline loops: CDR1 SGHNT, CDR2 YENEEA. The CDR3 has 14 residues. CDR3 DNA: TGTGCCAGCAGCTTAGTTCGGGGGGATACTGAAGCTTTCTTT. Translated, it gives CASSLVRGDTEAFF.

The rearrangement uses TRBV25-1 and TRBJ1-4, with 8 bases aligning to TRBD1. The V gene's germline CDR1 is MGHDK and CDR2 SYGVNS. CDR3 length: 16 residues. The ends lost 4 bases at V and 0 bases at J; junction bases unmatched: 4. CDR3 region: CASSAGQVATNEKLFF. DNA of the CDR3: TGTGCCAGCAGTGCGGGACAGGTCGCAACTAATGAAAAACTGTTTTTT.

The genes are TRBV27 and TRBJ1-2; a weak D match, TRBD1 (5 bases). The CDR3 extends over 13 amino acids. V was cut by 7 bases and J by 5 bases, with 14 bases left in between. The germline V gene encodes CDR1 MNHEY and CDR2 SMNVEV (reference sequence). CDR3 sequence reads: CASMGGKRYGYTF. In DNA, the CDR3 is TGTGCCAGCATGGGGGGTAAGAGATATGGCTACACCTTC.

V and J are TRBV16 and TRBJ2-6; 7 bases are a match to TRBD1. Germline V lookup: CDR1 KGHSY, CDR2 FQNENV. The CDR3 totals 15 residues. V shed 4 bases, J shed 6 bases, and the junction held 6 bases outside the gene matches. The CDR3 spells CASSLYGQAANVLTF. CDR3 coding DNA: TGTGCCAGCAGCCTCTACGGACAGGCGGCCAACGTCCTGACTTTC.

The J gene is TRBJ1-1, the V gene TRBV30, with TRBD1 identical over 10 bases. The CDR3 length is 16 residues. Trimming at V came to 7 bases and at J to 5 bases, leaving 16 bases not matched to a gene. CDR1 is GTSNPN, CDR2 SVGIG, per germline (reference sequence). The CDR3 region is CASQNAGTGDGTEAFF. In nucleotides, the CDR3 is TGTGCCTCGCAAAACGCCGGGACAGGGGACGGGACTGAAGCTTTCTTT.

The gene calls are TRBV5-1 and TRBJ1-5; D remains ambiguous. CDR1 and CDR2 from the germline V gene are SGHRS and YFSETQ. The CDR3 consists of 15 residues. V lost 1 base to trimming and J lost 0 bases, with 8 bases between them. CDR3 in amino acids: CASSLNANSNQPQHF. CDR3 sequence (DNA): TGCGCCAGCAGCTTGAACGCTAATAGCAATCAGCCCCAGCATTTT.

In its sample, this clone was seen a few times. The rearrangement uses TRBV7-2 and TRBJ1-1; D may be TRBD1 (5 bases). The germline V gene encodes CDR1 SGHTA and CDR2 FQGNSA. The V gene lost 2 bases and the J gene lost 1 base, with 5 bases spanning the gap. This CDR3 is built from 13 residues. Written as DNA, the CDR3 is TGTGCCAGCAGCTTAAGGGGGAACACTGAAGCTTTCTTT. It is translated as CASSLRGNTEAFF. Together with reference TRBV7-2 and TRBJ1-1, the CDR3 gives the full variable domain: GAGVSQSPSNKVTEKGKDVELRCDPISGHTALYWYRQSLGQGLEFLIYFQGNSAPDKSGLPSDRFSAERTGGSVSTLTIQRTQQEDSAVYLCASSLRGNTEAFFGQGTRLTVV.

This clone was counted only a few times. V gene TRBV6-5 combines with J gene TRBJ2-7; 12 bases map to TRBD2. Trimming took 7 bases from V and 5 from J; bases not matched to a gene: 9. The CDR3 contains 15 residues. Germline V lookup: CDR1 MNHEY, CDR2 SVGAGI. The DNA of the CDR3 is TGTGCCAGCAATCTAGCGGGAGGGCCGACTGACGAGCAGTACTTC. It is translated as CASNLAGGPTDEQYF.

This clone was seen more than once but under ten times. This chain links TRBV7-2 with TRBJ2-1; D is unresolved. Germline lookup yields CDR1 SGHTA and CDR2 FQGNSA. The ends were cut back, 1 base at V and 8 bases at J, with 9 bases in the middle. The CDR3 length is 13 residues. The CDR3 nucleotides are TGTGCCAGCAGCTTAGGTTTCGTTGATGAGCAGTTCTTC. Translation: CASSLGFVDEQFF.

The genes are TRBV27 and TRBJ2-7; D call uncertain. Trimming left V 2 bases short and J 6 bases short, with 14 bases between. In germline, CDR1 is MNHEY, CDR2 SMNVEV (reference sequence). This CDR3 has 14 residues. CDR3 DNA sequence: TGTGCCAGCAGTTTAAAGTTGTGGGCGTCCGAGCAGTACGTC. Encoded protein: CASSLKLWASEQYV.

The chain couples TRBV25-1 to TRBJ1-2, with 7 positions matching TRBD1. The CDR3 covers 15 residues. V trimming: 3 bases; J trimming: 4 bases; junction bases outside the gene matches: 8. Germline V CDR1 and CDR2: MGHDK, SYGVNS. The CDR3: CASSDPTGIGYGYTF. CDR3 in DNA: TGTGCCAGCAGTGACCCGACAGGGATTGGCTATGGCTACACCTTC.

The chain recombines TRBV4-2 with TRBJ1-1; 7 bases align to TRBD1. Germline V gene sequence: CDR1 LGHNA, CDR2 YNFKEQ. CDR3 length: 17 residues. The V segment lost 2 bases and the J segment 4 bases; nucleotides outside the gene matches: 13. CDR3 region: CASSQMVRGRGFTEAFF. The CDR3 nucleotides are TGTGCCAGCAGCCAAATGGTAAGGGGGCGCGGGTTCACTGAAGCTTTCTTT.

This clone was found once. V and J are TRBV7-2 and TRBJ2-7; unclear D gene. The CDR3 is 11 amino acids. CDR1 is SGHTA and CDR2 is FQGNSA in the germline V gene. V shed 6 bases and J shed 2 bases, with 5 bases lying between them. CDR3 protein: CASSKTYEQYF. CDR3 bases: TGTGCCAGCAGTAAAACCTACGAGCAGTACTTC.

V gene TRBV29-1 combines with J gene TRBJ2-1; D remains ambiguous. The germline V gene has CDR1 SQVTM and CDR2 ANQGSEA. Trimming pared 4 bases from V and 1 base from J, leaving 11 bases between. The CDR3 totals 14 residues. Here the CDR3 reads CSVGSPHSYNEQFF. In DNA form, the CDR3 reads TGCAGCGTTGGTAGCCCCCATTCCTACAATGAGCAGTTCTTC.

CDR3 DNA sequence: TGTGCCAGCTCACCACTCGACAGGGGATCGGAGACCCAGTACTTC. It encodes CASSPLDRGSETQYF. The chain links TRBV18 to TRBJ2-5; 8 positions match TRBD1. The germline V gene has CDR1 KGHSH and CDR2 LQKENI. CDR3 length: 15 amino acids. Trimming removed 1 base from V and 5 bases from J; junction bases left unmatched: 6.

This sequence joins TRBV5-6 and TRBJ1-4; TRBD1 agrees at 9 bases. The V and J ends lost 3 bases and 6 bases, in that order; junction bases with no gene match: 6. The CDR3 length is 15 residues. Germline V lookup: CDR1 SGHDT, CDR2 YYEEEE. CDR3 DNA sequence: TGTGCCAGCAGCTCACAGGGGGCTAGGTATGAAAAACTGTTTTTT. Its translation is CASSSQGARYEKLFF.

The genes are TRBV4-2 and TRBJ1-3; D is unclear. The V end was cut by 0 bases, the J end by 0 bases, with 9 bases between. CDR1 is LGHNA and CDR2 is YNFKEQ in the germline V gene. The CDR3 sequence is 16 residues long. The CDR3 sequence is CASSQEWAGSGNTIYF. The CDR3 nucleotides read TGTGCCAGCAGCCAAGAGTGGGCAGGCTCTGGAAACACCATATATTTT.

This clone appeared once. The chain is built from TRBV13 and TRBJ2-1; D might be TRBD2 (6 bases). Germline V gene lookup returns CDR1 PRHDT and CDR2 FYEKMQ (reference sequence). The CDR3 sequence is 13 residues long. V gave up 3 bases and J gave up 7 bases, with 10 bases separating them. The CDR3 loop is CASSLVGGNEQFF. The CDR3 DNA is TGTGCCAGCAGCTTGGTGGGAGGTAATGAGCAGTTCTTC.

This chain uses TRBV6-1 with TRBJ1-5; D uncertain. V gave up 6 bases and J gave up 4 bases, with 4 bases separating them. Germline CDR1 and CDR2: MNHNS and SASEGT. The CDR3 extends over 11 amino acids. The CDR3 sequence: CASSYNQPQHF. The CDR3 region has the DNA TGTGCCAGCAGCTATAATCAGCCCCAGCATTTT.